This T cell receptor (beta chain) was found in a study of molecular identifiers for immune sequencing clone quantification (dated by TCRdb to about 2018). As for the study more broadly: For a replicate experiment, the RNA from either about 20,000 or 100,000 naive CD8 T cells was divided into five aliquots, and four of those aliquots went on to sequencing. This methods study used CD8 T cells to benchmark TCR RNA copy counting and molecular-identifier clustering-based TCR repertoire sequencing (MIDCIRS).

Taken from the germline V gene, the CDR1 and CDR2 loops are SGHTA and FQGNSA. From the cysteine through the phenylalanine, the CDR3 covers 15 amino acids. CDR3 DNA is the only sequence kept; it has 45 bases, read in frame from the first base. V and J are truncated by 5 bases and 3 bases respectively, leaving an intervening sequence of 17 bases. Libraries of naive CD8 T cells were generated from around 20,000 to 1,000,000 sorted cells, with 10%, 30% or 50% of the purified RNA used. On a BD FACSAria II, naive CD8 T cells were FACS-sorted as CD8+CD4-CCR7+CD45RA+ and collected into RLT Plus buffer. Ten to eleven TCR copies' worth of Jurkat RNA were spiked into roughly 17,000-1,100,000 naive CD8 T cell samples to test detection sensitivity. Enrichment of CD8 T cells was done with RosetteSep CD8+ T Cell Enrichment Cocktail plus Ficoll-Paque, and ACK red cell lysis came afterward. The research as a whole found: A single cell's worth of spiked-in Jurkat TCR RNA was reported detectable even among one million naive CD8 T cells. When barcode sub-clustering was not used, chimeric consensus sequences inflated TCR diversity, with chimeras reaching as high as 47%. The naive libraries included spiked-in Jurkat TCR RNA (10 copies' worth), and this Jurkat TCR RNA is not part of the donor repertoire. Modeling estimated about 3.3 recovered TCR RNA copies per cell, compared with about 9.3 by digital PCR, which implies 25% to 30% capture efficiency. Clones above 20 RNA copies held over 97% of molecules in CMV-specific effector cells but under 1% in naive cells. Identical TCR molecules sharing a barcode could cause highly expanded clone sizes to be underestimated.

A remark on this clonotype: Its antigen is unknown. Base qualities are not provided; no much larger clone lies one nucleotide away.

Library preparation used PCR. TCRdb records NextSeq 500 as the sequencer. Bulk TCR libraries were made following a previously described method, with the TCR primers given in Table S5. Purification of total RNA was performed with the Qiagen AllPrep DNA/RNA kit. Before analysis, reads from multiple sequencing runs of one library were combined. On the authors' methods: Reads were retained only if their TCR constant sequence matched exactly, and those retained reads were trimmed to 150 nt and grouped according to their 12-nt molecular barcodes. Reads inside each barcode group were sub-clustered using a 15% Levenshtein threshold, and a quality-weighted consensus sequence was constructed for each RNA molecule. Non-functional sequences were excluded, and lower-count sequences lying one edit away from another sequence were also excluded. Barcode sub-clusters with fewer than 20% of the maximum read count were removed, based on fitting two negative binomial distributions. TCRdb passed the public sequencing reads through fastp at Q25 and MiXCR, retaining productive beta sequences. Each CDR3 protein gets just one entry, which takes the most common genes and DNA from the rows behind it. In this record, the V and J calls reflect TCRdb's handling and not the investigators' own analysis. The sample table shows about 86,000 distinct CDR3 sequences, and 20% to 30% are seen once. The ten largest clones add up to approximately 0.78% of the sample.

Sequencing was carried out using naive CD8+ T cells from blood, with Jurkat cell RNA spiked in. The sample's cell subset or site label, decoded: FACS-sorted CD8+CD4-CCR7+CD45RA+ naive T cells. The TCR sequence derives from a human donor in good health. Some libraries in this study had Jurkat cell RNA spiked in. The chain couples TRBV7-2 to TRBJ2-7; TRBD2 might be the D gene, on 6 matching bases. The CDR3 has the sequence CASSLDTGELYEQYF. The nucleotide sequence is TGTGCCAGCAGCCTAGACACGGGAGAACTCTACGAGCAGTACTTC. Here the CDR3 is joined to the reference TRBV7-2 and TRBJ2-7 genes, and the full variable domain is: GAGVSQSPSNKVTEKGKDVELRCDPISGHTALYWYRQSLGQGLEFLIYFQGNSAPDKSGLPSDRFSAERTGGSVSTLTIQRTQQEDSAVYLCASSLDTGELYEQYFGPGTRLTVT.